Presented here are 27 T cell receptor beta chains from one specimen sequenced in a study of blood T cell repertoires in COVID-19. The data were produced by immunoSEQ multiplex PCR, yet TCRdb's version contains in-frame clones alone and is incomplete. The sample contains under 350,000 clones, approximately 86% of which appear only once. The sample taken for sequencing was peripheral blood. These receptors came from a man in his late teens or twenties with active or convalescent COVID-19.

The chain uses TRBV3-1 (or the pseudogene TRBV3-2) and TRBJ2-1, with D perhaps TRBD1 (5 bases). Germline V CDR1 and CDR2: LGHDT, YNNKEL (reference sequence). This CDR3 comprises 12 residues. Trimming took 6 bases from V and 7 from J, leaving 10 bases between them. The CDR3 here is CASRNQGNEQFF. The DNA for the CDR3 is TGTGCCAGCAGGAACCAGGGAAATGAGCAGTTCTTC.

At least ten counts were recorded for this clone. The rearrangement joins TRBV5-4 to TRBJ2-1, with 9 bases fitting TRBD2. V was clipped by 4 bases and J by 0 bases; unmatched bases: 5. Germline values: CDR1 SGHNT, CDR2 YYREEE (reference sequence). This CDR3 is 16 amino acids long. DNA for the CDR3: TGTGCCAGCAGCGGGCTAGCGGGGAGCTCCTACAATGAGCAGTTCTTC. Encoded protein: CASSGLAGSSYNEQFF.

V and J are TRBV7-2 and TRBJ1-1; the match to TRBD1 covers 9 bases. The V and J ends lost 4 bases and 3 bases, in that order; junction bases with no gene match: 3. This CDR3 is built from 14 residues. The germline CDR1 and CDR2 sequences are SGHTA and FQGNSA. DNA for the CDR3: TGTGCCAGCAGCTCGGGACAGGGTTACACTGAAGCTTTCTTT. Encoded protein: CASSSGQGYTEAFF.

The sample holds a few counts of this clone. The chain links TRBV11-2 to TRBJ1-1; D call uncertain. The CDR3 has 13 residues. With 5 bases removed from V and 3 bases from J, the gap between germline ends came to 10 bases. CDR1 SGHAT and CDR2 FQNNGV come from the germline V gene. The CDR3 sequence: CASSTQVDTEAFF. CDR3 in DNA: TGTGCCAGCAGCACACAAGTGGACACTGAAGCTTTCTTT.

This clone was seen more than once but under ten times. The chain joins TRBV4-2 to TRBJ1-2; 7 bases line up with TRBD1. With 0 bases clipped from V and 8 bases from J, the junction kept 18 bases outside the gene matches. The CDR3 spans 18 residues. The germline gives CDR1 LGHNA, CDR2 YNFKEQ. The CDR3 nucleotides read TGTGCCAGCAGCCAAGAATTGAGGACAGGTCTGCTTCGAGGAGGCTACACCTTC. Residues: CASSQELRTGLLRGGYTF.

The rearrangement links TRBV29-1 to TRBJ1-2, with 7 bases aligning to TRBD1. The CDR3 length is 15 residues. The germline gives CDR1 SQVTM, CDR2 ANQGSEA. With V trimmed by 6 bases and J by 7 bases, 17 bases remained unmatched. The CDR3 DNA follows: TGCAGCGTGAGGGCCCTAGACAGGGAAGGCGTTGGCTACACCTTC. It codes for CSVRALDREGVGYTF.

The count of this clone is one. The chain links TRBV7-9 to TRBJ2-7; D call uncertain. Germline V gene lookup returns CDR1 SEHNR and CDR2 FQNEAQ (reference sequence). V shed 0 bases and J shed 4 bases, with 7 bases lying between them. CDR3 size: 13 residues. The CDR3 loop reads CASSLAPIYEQYF. DNA of the CDR3: TGTGCCAGCAGCTTAGCCCCTATTTACGAGCAGTACTTC.

The V call is TRBV3-1 (or the pseudogene TRBV3-2), the J call TRBJ2-2; D gene ambiguous. CDR3 length: 18 residues. V was shortened by 0 bases and J by 3 bases, with 17 bases between the two germline ends. Germline V lookup: CDR1 LGHDT, CDR2 YNNKEL (reference sequence). The DNA for the CDR3 is TGTGCCAGCAGCCAAGAAGTCCCATACGTCCTAGACACCGGGGAGCTGTTTTTT. It encodes CASSQEVPYVLDTGELFF.

Notes on this clone: Within the sample, other DNA sequences also encode this same CDR3. The J gene is TRBJ1-5, the V gene TRBV19, with D maybe TRBD1 (6 bases). The V gene's germline CDR1 is LNHDA and CDR2 SQIVND (reference sequence). Deletions cut 7 bases from V and 2 bases from J, with 12 bases between. The CDR3 is 14 amino acids. CDR3 bases: TGTGCCAGTACACAGGGTGGTGGCAATCAGCCCCAGCATTTT. Residues: CASTQGGGNQPQHF. The whole variable domain, filled in from reference TRBV19 and TRBJ1-5, reads DGGITQSPKYLFRKEGQNVTLSCEQNLNHDAMYWYRQDPGQGLRLIYYSQIVNDFQKGDIAEGYSVSREKKESFPLTVTSAQKNPTAFYLCASTQGGGNQPQHFGDGTRLSIL.

This chain joins TRBV6-1 and TRBJ2-3, with 8 bases matching TRBD2. The junction had 14 bases not matched to a gene; V was cut back by 4 bases and J by 8 bases. The CDR3 covers 16 residues. Germline CDR1 is MNHNS and CDR2 is SASEGT. The CDR3 protein is CASSGKSGGVGRTQYF. In DNA, the CDR3 is TGTGCCAGCAGTGGAAAAAGCGGGGGTGTCGGCCGTACGCAGTATTTT.

The chain couples TRBV11-2 to TRBJ2-7, with 7 bases aligning to TRBD1. CDR3 length equals 16 residues. V dropped 1 base and J dropped 4; count of bases not matched to a gene: 10. Germline CDR1 SGHAT, CDR2 FQNNGV. The CDR3 region has the DNA TGTGCCAGCAGCTTAGTACTGACAGGGCAGACTTACGAGCAGTACTTC. Protein product: CASSLVLTGQTYEQYF.

The CDR3 DNA sequence: TGTGCCAGCAGTGAAGGGACGGACAGGGGGGACGACGAGCAGTACTTC. Protein: CASSEGTDRGDDEQYF. The V call is TRBV6-1, the J call TRBJ2-7, with 10 nucleotides matching TRBD1. The V segment lost 1 base and the J segment 5 bases; nucleotides outside the gene matches: 8. The CDR3 sequence is 16 residues long. Germline CDR1 MNHNS, CDR2 SASEGT.

This clone was found many times. The genes are TRBV2 and TRBJ1-6; the match to TRBD1 covers 8 bases. From germline, CDR1 is SNHLY and CDR2 FYNNEI. V gave up 4 bases and J gave up 9 bases; unmatched junction bases: 8. The CDR3 extends over 15 amino acids. The CDR3 region is CASSVGQGEGSPLHF. The CDR3 nucleotides read TGTGCCAGCAGTGTAGGACAGGGAGAGGGTTCACCCCTCCACTTT.

This chain's CDR3 is CASSLDRGKGYTF. The CDR3 DNA is TGCGCCAGCAGCTTGGACAGGGGCAAAGGCTACACCTTC. The chain has TRBV5-1 and TRBJ1-2, with 7 bases that match TRBD1. The CDR3 sequence is 13 residues long. Germline V gene data show CDR1 as SGHRS and CDR2 as YFSETQ. With 0 bases clipped from V and 8 bases from J, the junction kept 4 bases outside the gene matches.

This chain connects TRBV7-9 to TRBJ1-1, with TRBD1 matching 11 bases. The CDR3 runs to 15 residues. The J segment lost 5 bases and the V segment lost 4 bases, leaving 6 bases of the junction unmatched. Germline lookup yields CDR1 SEHNR and CDR2 FQNEAQ (reference sequence). CDR3 sequence (DNA): TGTGCCAGCAGCTACGAGGGACAGGGGGGAACTGAAGCTTTCTTT. Amino acids: CASSYEGQGGTEAFF.

The rearrangement joins TRBV4-1 to TRBJ1-5; D gene unclear. Trimming removed 0 bases from V and 2 bases from J, with 5 bases in between. CDR1 MGHRA and CDR2 YSYEKL come from the germline V gene. The CDR3 has 14 amino acids. The CDR3 is CASSQDPGNQPQHF. Written as DNA, the CDR3 is TGCGCCAGCAGCCAAGATCCGGGCAATCAGCCCCAGCATTTT.

The chain recombines TRBV5-1 with TRBJ1-2; TRBD1 might be the D (5 bases). The CDR3 has 15 amino acids. Per the germline V gene, CDR1 is SGHRS and CDR2 is YFSETQ. V lost 2 bases to trimming and J lost 5 bases, with 16 bases between them. CDR3 in DNA: TGCGCCAGCAGCTTCGGGCAGGGTATTTTGTATGGCTACACCTTC. Amino acids: CASSFGQGILYGYTF.

V gene TRBV5-4 combines with J gene TRBJ2-2; D possibly corresponds to TRBD2 (5 bases). This CDR3 is 16 amino acids long. Germline values: CDR1 SGHNT, CDR2 YYREEE (reference sequence). Trimming took 4 bases from V and 5 from J, leaving 18 bases between them. This chain's CDR3 is CASSTELEISTGELFF. The DNA for the CDR3 is TGTGCCAGCAGCACAGAACTAGAAATATCTACCGGGGAGCTGTTTTTT.

V and J are TRBV5-6 and TRBJ2-7; TRBD1 agrees at 7 bases. The CDR3 extends over 12 amino acids. V shed 4 bases, J shed 7 bases, and the junction held 5 bases outside the gene matches. The V gene's germline CDR1 is SGHDT and CDR2 YYEEEE. CDR3 amino acids: CASSLGGWEQYF. The DNA for the CDR3 is TGTGCCAGCAGCCTAGGGGGCTGGGAGCAGTACTTC.

This CDR3 is CSASEGNIQYF. The CDR3 DNA sequence: TGCAGCGCTTCTGAGGGAAACATTCAGTACTTC. This chain connects TRBV29-1 to TRBJ2-4; a weak D match, TRBD2 (5 bases). Between the trimmed V and J ends, which lost 7 bases and 6 bases, there was a span of 10 bases. Germline V lookup: CDR1 SQVTM, CDR2 ANQGSEA. The CDR3 covers 11 residues.

For the CDR3, the DNA is TGTGCCAGCAGTCGGGAAACCAACACTGAAGCTTTCTTT. It is translated as CASSRETNTEAFF. The rearrangement uses TRBV7-9 and TRBJ1-1; D ambiguous. CDR3 length equals 13 residues. Per the germline V gene, CDR1 is SEHNR and CDR2 is FQNEAQ (reference sequence). The V gene lost 6 bases and the J gene lost 2 bases, with 10 bases spanning the gap.

This chain uses TRBV6-4 with TRBJ1-5; D not certain. The V end lost 3 bases, the J end lost 9 bases, and 15 bases lay between the germline ends. Germline V CDR1 and CDR2: MRHNA, SNTAGT. CDR3 length equals 14 residues. The CDR3: CASSELEAHLPQHF. DNA for the CDR3: TGTGCCAGCAGTGAGTTGGAGGCACACCTGCCCCAGCATTTT.

The chain links TRBV4-1 to TRBJ2-1, with a tentative D call TRBD1 (6 bases). Germline CDR1 and CDR2: MGHRA and YSYEKL. The V gene lost 1 base and the J gene lost 6 bases, with 19 bases spanning the gap. The length of the CDR3 is 17 residues. CDR3 residues: CASSQVGRGSATNEQFF. CDR3 nucleotide sequence: TGCGCCAGCAGCCAAGTCGGCAGGGGCTCGGCCACCAATGAGCAGTTCTTC.

The chain employs TRBV11-3 and TRBJ1-5, with a tentative D call TRBD1 (5 bases). CDR1 is SGHNT and CDR2 is YENEEA in the germline V gene. This CDR3 has 13 residues. The V gene lost 4 bases and the J gene lost 7 bases, with 11 bases spanning the gap. The CDR3 protein is CASSSGGDQPQHF. DNA for the CDR3: TGTGCCAGCAGCTCGGGGGGAGACCAGCCCCAGCATTTT.

The chain has TRBV27 and TRBJ1-2, with 10 bases identical to TRBD1. Germline lookup yields CDR1 MNHEY and CDR2 SMNVEV (reference sequence). Germline trimming cut 0 bases from V and 8 bases from J; bases unmatched to any gene: 9. This CDR3 has 16 residues. CDR3 in amino acids: CASSLSHPGQGKGYTF. In nucleotides, the CDR3 is TGTGCCAGCAGTTTATCCCACCCGGGACAGGGGAAAGGCTACACCTTC.

This clone was counted between two and nine times. The V gene is TRBV19, the J gene TRBJ2-3; TRBD2 matches at 11 bases. CDR1 LNHDA and CDR2 SQIVND come from the germline V gene (reference sequence). With 4 bases clipped from V and 2 bases from J, the junction kept 5 bases outside the gene matches. The CDR3 length is 16 residues. The DNA of the CDR3 is TGTGCCAGTAGTAGGAGACTAGCGGGGACCACAGATACGCAGTATTTT. Its translation is CASSRRLAGTTDTQYF. Full variable domain (rest looked up from reference TRBV19 and TRBJ2-3): DGGITQSPKYLFRKEGQNVTLSCEQNLNHDAMYWYRQDPGQGLRLIYYSQIVNDFQKGDIAEGYSVSREKKESFPLTVTSAQKNPTAFYLCASSRRLAGTTDTQYFGPGTRLTVL.

V and J are TRBV3-1 (or the pseudogene TRBV3-2) and TRBJ1-5; weak D call: TRBD1 (6 bases). This CDR3 spans 14 amino acids. Trimming stripped 3 bases from V and 7 bases from J, with 13 bases between. The germline V gene has CDR1 LGHDT and CDR2 YNNKEL (reference sequence). This chain's CDR3 is CASSQSQRGQPQHF. The CDR3 region has the DNA TGTGCCAGCAGCCAGTCCCAAAGGGGGCAGCCCCAGCATTTT.